This is a list of T cell receptor beta chains from one sample in a study of blood T cell repertoires in COVID-19. Method: immunoSEQ multiplex PCR; TCRdb's copy keeps in-frame clones and lacks some. The sample shows fewer than 500,000 clones, approximately 90% of them seen only once. The source material was peripheral blood. The source of these receptors is a woman between 25 and 40 years old with active or convalescent COVID-19. The CDR3 runs from the conserved cysteine through the conserved F or W. The D gene is left open where the match is weak. Some rows have no size entry. The others give once, few or many, or a class for an expanded clone.

J gene | V gene | D gene | clone size | CDR3 protein | CDR3 DNA
TRBJ2-7 | TRBV6-5 | NA | once | CASHQAYEQYF | TGTGCCAGCCACCAGGCTTACGAGCAGTACTTC
TRBJ1-1 | TRBV7-9 | NA | NA | CASSPRGGANTEAFF | TGTGCCAGCAGCCCGAGGGGAGGGGCGAACACTGAAGCTTTCTTT
TRBJ1-1 | TRBV29-1 | NA | NA | CSVNTGLDTEAFF | TGCAGCGTTAATACAGGGCTGGACACTGAAGCTTTCTTT
TRBJ2-2 | TRBV2 | NA | NA | CASTPNTGELFF | TGTGCCAGCACCCCAAACACCGGGGAGCTGTTTTTT
TRBJ1-5 | TRBV4-1 | NA | NA | CASSQVGNQPQHF | TGCGCCAGCAGCCAAGTCGGCAATCAGCCCCAGCATTTT
TRBJ1-2 | TRBV2 | NA | NA | CASSESRRWDGYTF | TGTGCCAGCAGTGAAAGCAGGAGGTGGGATGGCTACACCTTC
TRBJ2-7 | TRBV6-5 | TRBD1 | NA | CASTGTGTYEQYF | TGTGCCAGCACAGGGACAGGGACCTACGAGCAGTACTTC
TRBJ2-7 | TRBV5-1 | NA | NA | CASSYTGSSYEQYF | TGCGCCAGCAGCTACACAGGATCCTCCTACGAGCAGTACTTC
TRBJ1-6 | TRBV18 | NA | NA | CASSPPNRGSPLHF | TGTGCCAGCTCACCGCCTAACCGCGGTTCACCCCTCCACTTT
TRBJ2-5 | TRBV2 | NA | NA | CASSVQGGGETQYF | TGTGCCAGCAGTGTTCAGGGGGGTGGTGAGACCCAGTACTTC
TRBJ2-3 | TRBV7-6 | TRBD1 | NA | CASSHRQGYTDTQYF | TGTGCCAGCAGCCACCGACAGGGGTACACAGATACGCAGTATTTT
TRBJ2-5 | TRBV23-1 | TRBD2 | NA | CASSPSGLAGGLQETQYF | TGCGCCAGCAGTCCCTCGGGACTAGCGGGGGGCCTTCAAGAGACCCAGTACTTC
TRBJ1-3 | TRBV7-9 | TRBD1 | once | CASSLGGGPPNTIYF | TGTGCCAGCAGCTTAGGAGGGGGCCCCCCCAACACCATATATTTT
TRBJ2-3 | TRBV18 | TRBD2 | NA | CASSPPNLAGGPRDTQYF | TGTGCCAGCTCACCACCGAACCTAGCGGGAGGGCCGAGGGATACGCAGTATTTT
TRBJ1-4 | TRBV5-1 | NA | NA | CASSLGGTNNEKLFF | TGCGCCAGCAGCTTAGGTGGGACAAATAATGAAAAACTGTTTTTT
TRBJ1-2 | TRBV19 | NA | few | CASSRTNGNYGYTF | TGTGCCAGTAGCAGGACAAATGGAAACTATGGCTACACCTTC
TRBJ2-3 | TRBV29-1 | TRBD2 | NA | CSVAGGGGTDTQYF | TGCAGCGTTGCCGGCGGGGGGGGCACAGATACGCAGTATTTT
TRBJ1-4 | TRBV6-1 | NA | NA | CASSDDSGLATNEKLFF | TGTGCCAGCAGTGATGACAGCGGACTAGCAACTAATGAAAAACTGTTTTTT
TRBJ2-7 | TRBV5-1 | NA | NA | CASSEGGTAYEQYF | TGCGCCAGCAGCGAAGGAGGGACAGCCTACGAGCAGTACTTC
TRBJ1-5 | TRBV5-4 | NA | NA | CASSLAGETAPQHF | TGTGCCAGCAGCTTGGCGGGGGAAACCGCGCCCCAGCATTTT
TRBJ2-7 | TRBV19 | TRBD1 | NA | CASSLGTGFDEQYF | TGTGCCAGTAGTTTAGGGACAGGGTTCGACGAGCAGTACTTC
TRBJ1-2 | TRBV6-5 | NA | NA | CASSAGGANGYTF | TGTGCCAGCAGCGCCGGGGGGGCAAATGGCTACACCTTC
TRBJ1-1 | TRBV18 | TRBD1 | NA | CASSPTGGSAEAFF | TGTGCCAGCTCACCAACAGGGGGATCAGCTGAAGCTTTCTTT
TRBJ1-2 | TRBV29-1 | NA | few | CSVDLGGAGGYTF | TGCAGCGTAGATTTAGGAGGGGCGGGAGGCTACACCTTC
TRBJ2-3 | TRBV27 | NA | NA | CASSQPPKADTQYF | TGTGCCAGCAGTCAACCACCTAAAGCAGATACGCAGTATTTT
TRBJ2-2 | TRBV24-1 | NA | NA | CATSHPNTGELFF | TGTGCCACCAGCCATCCGAACACCGGGGAGCTGTTTTTT
TRBJ1-5 | TRBV19 | TRBD1 | NA | CASSTDRLSNQPQHF | TGTGCCAGTAGTACGGACAGGCTTAGCAATCAGCCCCAGCATTTT
TRBJ1-3 | TRBV9 | NA | NA | CASSVVRTQSSGNTIYF | TGTGCCAGCAGCGTAGTTCGGACACAGAGCTCTGGAAACACCATATATTTT
TRBJ2-1 | TRBV6-4 | NA | NA | CASSDSYGMSYNEQFF | TGTGCCAGCAGTGACTCTTACGGGATGTCCTACAATGAGCAGTTCTTC
TRBJ2-2 | TRBV4-1 | TRBD1 | NA | CASSQAEQGAGTGELFF | TGCGCCAGCAGCCAAGCCGAGCAGGGGGCAGGCACCGGGGAGCTGTTTTTT
TRBJ1-4 | TRBV15 | NA | NA | CATSGRGNANEKLFF | TGTGCCACCAGCGGAAGGGGGAACGCTAATGAAAAACTGTTTTTT
TRBJ1-1 | TRBV6-5 | NA | NA | CASSYSRTEAFF | TGTGCCAGCAGTTACTCTCGGACAGAAGCTTTCTTT
TRBJ1-1 | TRBV5-4 | NA | NA | CASSLGGPGGTEAFF | TGTGCCAGCAGCTTGGGGGGTCCGGGAGGGACTGAAGCTTTCTTT
TRBJ2-7 | TRBV10-3 | TRBD2 | NA | CAISGGTGNSYEQYF | TGTGCCATCAGCGGGGGGACCGGGAACTCCTACGAGCAGTACTTC
TRBJ2-5 | TRBV24-1 | NA | NA | CATSDPGRTGETQYF | TGTGCCACCAGTGATCCGGGGAGAACGGGGGAGACCCAGTACTTC
TRBJ1-1 | TRBV5-5 | TRBD1 | NA | CASSLEGQGPGSTEAFF | TGTGCCAGCAGCTTGGAGGGACAGGGGCCAGGAAGCACTGAAGCTTTCTTT
TRBJ2-7 | TRBV5-1 | TRBD1 | NA | CASSPSTGTGYEQYF | TGCGCCAGCAGCCCATCGACAGGGACAGGCTACGAGCAGTACTTC
TRBJ2-7 | TRBV7-7 | TRBD1 | few | CASSLVGTGRDSYEQYF | TGTGCCAGCAGCTTAGTAGGGACAGGGAGGGATTCCTACGAGCAGTACTTC
TRBJ2-7 | TRBV6-5 | NA | NA | CASSPAGFDYEQYF | TGTGCCAGCAGTCCCGCGGGTTTTGACTACGAGCAGTACTTC
TRBJ1-5 | TRBV5-6 | NA | NA | CASSSGAGLGQPQHF | TGTGCCAGCAGCTCAGGGGCCGGGTTGGGGCAGCCCCAGCATTTT
TRBJ1-2 | TRBV14 | TRBD1 | NA | CASSQAMGQRANYGYTF | TGTGCCAGCAGCCAGGCTATGGGACAGCGAGCTAACTATGGCTACACCTTC
TRBJ1-2 | TRBV2 | TRBD1 | once | CASRAGQGAYSYTF | TGTGCCAGCAGGGCGGGACAGGGGGCGTATAGCTACACCTTC
TRBJ1-1 | TRBV5-5 | NA | NA | CASSARRSGEAFF | TGTGCCAGCAGCGCGAGGAGATCGGGGGAAGCTTTCTTT
TRBJ1-4 | TRBV7-2 | TRBD1 | few | CASSLTRDSNEKLFF | TGTGCCAGCAGCCTTACCCGGGACAGTAATGAAAAACTGTTTTTT
TRBJ2-3 | TRBV10-1 | NA | once | CASSGDIGADTQYF | TGCGCCAGCAGCGGGGACATTGGAGCAGATACGCAGTATTTT
TRBJ2-3 | TRBV2 | TRBD2 | NA | CASSEEAGGSTDTQYF | TGTGCCAGCAGTGAAGAAGCGGGGGGAAGCACAGATACGCAGTATTTT
TRBJ1-2 | TRBV15 | NA | NA | CATSRDHQGTRGYTF | TGTGCCACCAGCAGAGATCATCAGGGTACAAGGGGCTACACCTTC
TRBJ1-1 | TRBV10-2 | TRBD1 | once | CASAWTGGNTEAFF | TGCGCCAGCGCCTGGACAGGGGGGAACACTGAAGCTTTCTTT
TRBJ1-1 | TRBV27 | NA | many | CASSLSDFGGTEAFF | TGTGCCAGCAGTTTATCGGACTTTGGGGGGACTGAAGCTTTCTTT
TRBJ1-3 | TRBV29-1 | NA | NA | CSVELVGTRSSSGNTIYF | TGCAGCGTTGAACTTGTGGGGACACGATCCAGCTCTGGAAACACCATATATTTT
TRBJ2-7 | TRBV7-8 | TRBD1 | NA | CASSLVQGRLSYEQYF | TGTGCCAGCAGCTTAGTACAGGGGCGACTTTCCTACGAGCAGTACTTC
TRBJ2-1 | TRBV4-1 | NA | NA | CASSQDSKRPRSYNEQFF | TGCGCCAGCAGCCAAGATAGTAAGCGGCCTCGCTCCTACAATGAGCAGTTCTTC
TRBJ2-1 | TRBV7-9 | TRBD2 | few | CASSPPGTSAQAANNEQFF | TGTGCCAGCAGCCCACCCGGGACTAGCGCCCAGGCCGCGAACAATGAGCAGTTCTTC
TRBJ1-2 | TRBV5-1 | NA | NA | CASSDDNNYGYTF | TGCGCCAGCAGCGACGACAATAACTATGGCTACACCTTC
TRBJ1-6 | TRBV19 | NA | few | CASSITGMSSYNSPLHF | TGTGCCAGTAGTATAACGGGAATGAGCTCCTATAATTCACCCCTCCACTTT